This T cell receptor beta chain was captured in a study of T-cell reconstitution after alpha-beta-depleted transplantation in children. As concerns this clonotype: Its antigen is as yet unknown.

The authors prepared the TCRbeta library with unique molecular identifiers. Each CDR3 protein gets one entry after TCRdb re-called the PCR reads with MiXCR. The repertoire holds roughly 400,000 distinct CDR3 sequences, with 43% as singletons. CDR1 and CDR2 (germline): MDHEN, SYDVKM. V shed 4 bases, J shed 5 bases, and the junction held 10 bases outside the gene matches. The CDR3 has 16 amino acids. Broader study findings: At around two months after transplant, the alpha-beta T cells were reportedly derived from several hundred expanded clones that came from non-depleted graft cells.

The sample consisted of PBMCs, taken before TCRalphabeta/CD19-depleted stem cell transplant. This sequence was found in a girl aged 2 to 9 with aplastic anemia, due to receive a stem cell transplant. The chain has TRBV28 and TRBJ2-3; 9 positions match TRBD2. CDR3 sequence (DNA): TGTGCCAGCAGTTCCCCTAGCGGGGTTAAAATAGATACGCAGTATTTT. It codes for CASSSPSGVKIDTQYF.